This record concerns one TCR beta chain sequence. The antigen remains unidentified. The junction departs from germline at one end; a sequencing error may be responsible. The data derive from a study of tumor and adjacent non-tumor tissue in lung cancer. Study context: Patients comprised over 9 adenocarcinoma, a couple of squamous cell carcinoma and 1 small cell lung cancer. Samples averaged around 4 million productive TCRbeta reads each. Study-wide results and caveats: Significantly higher TCR diversity was found in tumor than normal lung. Patients with more diverse tumor TCRs had worse survival.

Three rounds of nested PCR, following a modified ARM-PCR protocol, produced the TCRbeta library. TCRdb redid the calling of the multiplex PCR reads with MiXCR, one entry per CDR3 protein. The table records roughly 220,000 distinct CDR3 sequences, around 71% of them present only once. This sample's RNA came from whole unsorted tissue. The CDR3 consists of 16 residues. The V gene's germline CDR1 is LGHNA and CDR2 YSLEER. Input material: lung tumor tissue. The origin of this receptor is a man between 60 and 70 years old with non-small cell lung cancer. The rearrangement joins TRBV4-3 to TRBJ1-4; D is possibly TRBD1 (6 bases). The CDR3 DNA reads TGCGTCAGCAGCCAAGGGAACAGGGCGGGGAATGAAAAACTGTTTTTT. It encodes CVSSQGNRAGNEKLFF.